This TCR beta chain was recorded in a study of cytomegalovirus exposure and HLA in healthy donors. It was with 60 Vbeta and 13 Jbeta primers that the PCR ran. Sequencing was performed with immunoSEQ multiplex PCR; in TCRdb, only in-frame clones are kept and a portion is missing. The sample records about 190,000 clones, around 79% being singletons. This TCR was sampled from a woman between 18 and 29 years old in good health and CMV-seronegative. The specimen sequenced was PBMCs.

Written as DNA, the CDR3 is TGTGCCAGCAGTTACGGGCTAGCGGTGAACACCGGGGAGCTGTTTTTT. This encodes CASSYGLAVNTGELFF. The genes are TRBV6-5 and TRBJ2-2; 7 nucleotides align to TRBD2. Germline V CDR1 and CDR2: MNHEY, SVGAGI. This CDR3 spans 16 amino acids. After removal of 2 bases from V and 1 base from J, the junction contained 4 bases not matched to a gene.